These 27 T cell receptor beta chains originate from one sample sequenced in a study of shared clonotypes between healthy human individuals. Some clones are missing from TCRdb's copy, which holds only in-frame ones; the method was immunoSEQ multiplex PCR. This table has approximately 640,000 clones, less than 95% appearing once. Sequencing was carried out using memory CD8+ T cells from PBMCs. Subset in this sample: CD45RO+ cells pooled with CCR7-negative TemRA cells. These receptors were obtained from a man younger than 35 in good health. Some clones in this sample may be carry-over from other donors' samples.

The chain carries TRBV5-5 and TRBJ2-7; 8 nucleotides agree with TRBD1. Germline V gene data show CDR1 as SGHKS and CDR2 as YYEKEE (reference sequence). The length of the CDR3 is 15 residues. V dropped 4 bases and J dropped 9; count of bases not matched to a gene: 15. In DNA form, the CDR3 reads TGTGCCAGCAGCGGCAGCCCGGACAGGGATCTGGTGCAGTACTTC. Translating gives CASSGSPDRDLVQYF.

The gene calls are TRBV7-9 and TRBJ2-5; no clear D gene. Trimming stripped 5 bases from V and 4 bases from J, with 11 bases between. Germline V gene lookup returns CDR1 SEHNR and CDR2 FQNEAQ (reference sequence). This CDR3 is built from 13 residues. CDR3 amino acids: CASSPPSAETQYF. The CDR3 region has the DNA TGTGCCAGCAGCCCCCCCAGCGCAGAGACCCAGTACTTC.

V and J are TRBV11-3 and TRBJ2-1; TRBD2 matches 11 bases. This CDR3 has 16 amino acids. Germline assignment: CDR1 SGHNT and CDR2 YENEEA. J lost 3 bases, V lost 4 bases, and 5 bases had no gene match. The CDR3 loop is CASSSRGTSGYNEQFF. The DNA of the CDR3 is TGTGCCAGCAGCTCCCGCGGGACTAGCGGCTACAATGAGCAGTTCTTC. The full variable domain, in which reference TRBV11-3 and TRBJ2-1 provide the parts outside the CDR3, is EAGVVQSPRYKIIEKKQPVAFWCNPISGHNTLYWYLQNLGQGPELLIRYENEEAVDDSQLPKDRFSAERLKGVDSTLKIQPAELGDSAVYLCASSSRGTSGYNEQFFGPGTRLTVL.

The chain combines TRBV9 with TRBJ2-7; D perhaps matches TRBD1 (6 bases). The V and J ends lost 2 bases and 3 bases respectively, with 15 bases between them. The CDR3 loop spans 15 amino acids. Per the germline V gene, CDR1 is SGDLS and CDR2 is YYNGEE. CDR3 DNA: TGTGCCAGCAGCGTCCAGGACAGCCCAGTCTACGAGCAGTACTTC. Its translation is CASSVQDSPVYEQYF.

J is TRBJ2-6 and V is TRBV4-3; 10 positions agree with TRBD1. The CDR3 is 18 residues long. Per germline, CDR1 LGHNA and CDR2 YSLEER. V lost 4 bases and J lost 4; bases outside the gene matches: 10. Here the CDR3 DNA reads TGCGCCAGCAGCCCGGAGACAGGGGGCCGCAACGGGGCCAACGTCCTGACTTTC. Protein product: CASSPETGGRNGANVLTF.

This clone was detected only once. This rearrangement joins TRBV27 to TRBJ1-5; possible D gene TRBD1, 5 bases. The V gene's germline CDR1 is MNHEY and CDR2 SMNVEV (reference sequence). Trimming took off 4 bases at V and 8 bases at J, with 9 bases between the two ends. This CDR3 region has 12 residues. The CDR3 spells CASSSGAKPQHF. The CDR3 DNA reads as TGTGCCAGCAGTTCTGGGGCCAAGCCCCAGCATTTT.

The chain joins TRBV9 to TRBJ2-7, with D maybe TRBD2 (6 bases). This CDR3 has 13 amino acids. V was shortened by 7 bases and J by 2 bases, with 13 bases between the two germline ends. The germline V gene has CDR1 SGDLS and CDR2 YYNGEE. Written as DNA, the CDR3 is TGTGCCAGCTCCCGCGGGAATACCTACGAGCAGTACTTC. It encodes CASSRGNTYEQYF.

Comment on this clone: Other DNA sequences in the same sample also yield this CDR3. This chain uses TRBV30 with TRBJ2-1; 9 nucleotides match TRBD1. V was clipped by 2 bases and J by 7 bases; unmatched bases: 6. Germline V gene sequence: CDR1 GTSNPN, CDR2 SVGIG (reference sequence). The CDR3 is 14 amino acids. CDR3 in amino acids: CAWSPGQGRNEQFF. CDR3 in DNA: TGTGCCTGGAGTCCCGGACAGGGGCGAAATGAGCAGTTCTTC.

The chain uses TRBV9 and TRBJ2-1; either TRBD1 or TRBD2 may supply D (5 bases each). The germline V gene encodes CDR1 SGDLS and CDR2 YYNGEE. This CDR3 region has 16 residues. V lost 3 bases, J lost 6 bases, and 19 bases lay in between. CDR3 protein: CASSARRTRGPNEQFF. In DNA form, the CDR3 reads TGTGCCAGCAGCGCGCGACGGACGAGGGGCCCCAATGAGCAGTTCTTC. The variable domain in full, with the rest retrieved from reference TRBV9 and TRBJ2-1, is DSGVTQTPKHLITATGQRVTLRCSPRSGDLSVYWYQQSLDQGLQFLIQYYNGEERAKGNILERFSAQQFPDLHSELNLSSLELGDSALYFCASSARRTRGPNEQFFGPGTRLTVL.

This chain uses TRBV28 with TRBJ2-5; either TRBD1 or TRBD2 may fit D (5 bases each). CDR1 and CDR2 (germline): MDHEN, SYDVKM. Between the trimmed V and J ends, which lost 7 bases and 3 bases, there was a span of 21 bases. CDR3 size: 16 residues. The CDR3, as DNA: TGTGCCAGCACTCCCCTTCCAGGGACGGGGAAAGAGACCCAGTACTTC. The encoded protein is CASTPLPGTGKETQYF.

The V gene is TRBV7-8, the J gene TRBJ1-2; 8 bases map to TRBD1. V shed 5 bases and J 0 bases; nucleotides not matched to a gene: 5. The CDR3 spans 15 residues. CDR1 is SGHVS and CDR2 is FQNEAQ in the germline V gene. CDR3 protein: CASSTDRAANYGYTF. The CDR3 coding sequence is TGTGCCAGCAGCACGGACAGGGCAGCTAACTATGGCTACACCTTC.

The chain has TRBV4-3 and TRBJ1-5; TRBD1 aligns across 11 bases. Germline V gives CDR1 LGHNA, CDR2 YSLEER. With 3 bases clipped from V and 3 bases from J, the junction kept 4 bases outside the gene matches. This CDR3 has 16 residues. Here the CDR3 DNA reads TGCGCCAGCAGCCAGGACAGGGGGCGTGACAATCAGCCCCAGCATTTT. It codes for CASSQDRGRDNQPQHF.

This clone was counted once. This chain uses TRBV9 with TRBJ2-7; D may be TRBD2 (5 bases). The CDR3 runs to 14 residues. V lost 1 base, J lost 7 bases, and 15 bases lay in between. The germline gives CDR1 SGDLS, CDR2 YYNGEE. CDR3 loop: CASSVFGSPGEQYF. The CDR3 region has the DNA TGTGCCAGCAGCGTATTTGGGTCCCCGGGGGAGCAGTACTTC.

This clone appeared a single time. The CDR3 DNA follows: TGTGCCTGGAGTTCGGGGGGGGAAAAACTGTTTTTT. This translates into CAWSSGGEKLFF. The chain has TRBV30 and TRBJ1-4; perhaps TRBD1 as D (5 bases). V was clipped by 2 bases and J by 8 bases, with 9 bases between them. The CDR3 has 12 residues. In germline, CDR1 is GTSNPN, CDR2 SVGIG (reference sequence).

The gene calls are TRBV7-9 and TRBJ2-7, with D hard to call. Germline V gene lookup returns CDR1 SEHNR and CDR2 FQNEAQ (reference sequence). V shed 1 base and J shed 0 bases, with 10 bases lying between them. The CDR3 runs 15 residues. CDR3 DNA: TGTGCCAGCAGCTTAGAAGTTATCAGCTCCTACGAGCAGTACTTC. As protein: CASSLEVISSYEQYF.

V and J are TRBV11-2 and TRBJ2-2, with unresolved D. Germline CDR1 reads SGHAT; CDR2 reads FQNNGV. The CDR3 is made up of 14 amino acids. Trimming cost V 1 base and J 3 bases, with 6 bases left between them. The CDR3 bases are TGTGCCAGCAGCTTAGTCAGAGACACCGGGGAGCTGTTTTTT. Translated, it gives CASSLVRDTGELFF.

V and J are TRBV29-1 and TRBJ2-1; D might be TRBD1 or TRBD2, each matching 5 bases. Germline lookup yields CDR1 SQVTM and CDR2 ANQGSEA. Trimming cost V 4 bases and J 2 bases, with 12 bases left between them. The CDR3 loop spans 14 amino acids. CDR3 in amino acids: CSVVGTFTYNEQFF. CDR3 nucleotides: TGCAGCGTTGTTGGGACCTTCACCTACAATGAGCAGTTCTTC.

In DNA, the CDR3 is TGTGCCAGCAGTTTATCGAAAGGGGGGGGATATGGCTACACCTTC. Protein product: CASSLSKGGGYGYTF. The chain uses TRBV27 and TRBJ1-2, with a weak D call TRBD1 (6 bases). CDR3 length: 15 amino acids. Germline loops: CDR1 MNHEY, CDR2 SMNVEV (reference sequence). V lost 0 bases and J lost 5, with 13 bases in between.

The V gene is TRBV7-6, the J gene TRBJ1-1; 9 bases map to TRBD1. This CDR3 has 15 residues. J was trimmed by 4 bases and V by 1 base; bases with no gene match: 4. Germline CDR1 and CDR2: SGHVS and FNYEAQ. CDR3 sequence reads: CASSLDTGGPTEAFF. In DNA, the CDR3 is TGTGCCAGCAGCTTAGACACAGGGGGCCCCACTGAAGCTTTCTTT.

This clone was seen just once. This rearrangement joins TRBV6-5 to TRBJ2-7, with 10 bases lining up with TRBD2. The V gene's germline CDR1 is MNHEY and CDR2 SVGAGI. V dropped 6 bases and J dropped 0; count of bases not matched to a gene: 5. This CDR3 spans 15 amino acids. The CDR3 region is CASRPLAGDSYEQYF. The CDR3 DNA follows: TGTGCCAGCAGGCCTCTAGCGGGAGACTCCTACGAGCAGTACTTC.

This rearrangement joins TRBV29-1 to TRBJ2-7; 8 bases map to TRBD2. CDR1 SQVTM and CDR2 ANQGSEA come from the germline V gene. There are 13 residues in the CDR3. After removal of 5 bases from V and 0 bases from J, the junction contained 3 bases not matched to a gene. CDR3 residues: CSVMRGVSYEQYF. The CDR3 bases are TGCAGCGTTATGCGGGGGGTCTCCTACGAGCAGTACTTC.

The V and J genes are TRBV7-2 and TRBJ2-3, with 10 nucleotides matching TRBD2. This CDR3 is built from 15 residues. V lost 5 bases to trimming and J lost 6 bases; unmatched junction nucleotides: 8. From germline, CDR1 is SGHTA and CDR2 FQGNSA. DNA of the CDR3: TGTGCCAGCAGCCCCACCGGGGGACTAGCGGATACGCAGTATTTT. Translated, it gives CASSPTGGLADTQYF.

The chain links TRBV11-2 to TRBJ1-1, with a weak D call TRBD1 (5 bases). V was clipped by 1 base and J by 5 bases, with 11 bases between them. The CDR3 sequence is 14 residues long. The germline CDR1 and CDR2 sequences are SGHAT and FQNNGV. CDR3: CASSLVGGRTEAFF. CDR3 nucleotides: TGTGCCAGCAGCTTAGTTGGGGGGAGAACTGAAGCTTTCTTT.

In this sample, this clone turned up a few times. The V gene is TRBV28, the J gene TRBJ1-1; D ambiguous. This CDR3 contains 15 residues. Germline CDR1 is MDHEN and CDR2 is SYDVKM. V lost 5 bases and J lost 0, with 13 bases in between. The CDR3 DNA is TGTGCCAGCAGTCAACCCGGGGAGTTGAACACTGAAGCTTTCTTT. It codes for CASSQPGELNTEAFF.

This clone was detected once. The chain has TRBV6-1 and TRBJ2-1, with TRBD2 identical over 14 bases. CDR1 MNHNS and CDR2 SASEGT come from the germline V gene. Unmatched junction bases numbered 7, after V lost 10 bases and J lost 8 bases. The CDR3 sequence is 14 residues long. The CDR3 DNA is TGTGCCACCGCCGGGACTAGCGGGAGTGATGAGCAGTTCTTC. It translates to CATAGTSGSDEQFF.

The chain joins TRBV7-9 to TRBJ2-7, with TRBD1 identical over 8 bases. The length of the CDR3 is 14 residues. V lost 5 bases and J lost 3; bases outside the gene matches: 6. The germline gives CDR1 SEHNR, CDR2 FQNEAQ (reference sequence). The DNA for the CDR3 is TGTGCCAGCAGCGCTACCGGGACAGGCTACGAGCAGTACTTC. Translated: CASSATGTGYEQYF.

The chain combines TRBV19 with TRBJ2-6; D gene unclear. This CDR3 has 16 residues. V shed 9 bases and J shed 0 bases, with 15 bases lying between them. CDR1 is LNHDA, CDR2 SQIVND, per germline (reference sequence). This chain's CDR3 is CASKRTVFSGANVLTF. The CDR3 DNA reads TGTGCCAGCAAAAGGACGGTCTTCTCTGGGGCCAACGTCCTGACTTTC.